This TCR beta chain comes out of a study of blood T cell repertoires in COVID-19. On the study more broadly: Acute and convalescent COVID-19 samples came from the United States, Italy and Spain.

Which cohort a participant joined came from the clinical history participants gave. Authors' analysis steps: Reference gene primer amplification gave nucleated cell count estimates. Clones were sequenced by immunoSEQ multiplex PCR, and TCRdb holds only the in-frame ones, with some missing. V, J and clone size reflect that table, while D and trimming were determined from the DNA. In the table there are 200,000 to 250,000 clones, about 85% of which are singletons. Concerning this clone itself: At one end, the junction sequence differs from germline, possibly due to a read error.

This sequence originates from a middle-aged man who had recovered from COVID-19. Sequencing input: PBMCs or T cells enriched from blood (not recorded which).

CDR3 region: CASNVDTNTEAFF. Written as DNA, the CDR3 is TGTGCCAGCAACGTAGACACGAACACTGAAGCTTTCTTT. The chain carries TRBV9 and TRBJ1-1, with D unresolved. This CDR3 contains 13 residues. Per the germline V gene, CDR1 is SGDLS and CDR2 is YYNGEE. The full variable domain, its missing parts supplied by reference TRBV9 and TRBJ1-1, is DSGVTQTPKHLITATGQRVTLRCSPRSGDLSVYWYQQSLDQGLQFLIQYYNGEERAKGNILERFSAQQFPDLHSELNLSSLELGDSALYFCASNVDTNTEAFFGQGTRLTVV.